The T cell receptor beta chain described here comes from a study of regulatory T cells in long-lasting Graves disease. Relying on iRepertoire HTBI primers and Arm-PCR of CDR3 regions, the team built TCR beta libraries. Each CDR3 protein gets one entry after TCRdb re-called the multiplex PCR reads with MiXCR. The profile shows approximately 290,000 distinct CDR3 sequences, more than 20% of them singletons. The sample holds many counts of this clonotype. From germline, CDR1 is MDHEN and CDR2 SYDVKM. This CDR3 region has 15 residues. Trimming removed 1 base from V and 7 bases from J, with 13 bases in between. Sample time point: persistent/refractory GD, antithyroid drugs over 5 years with positive TRAb. Extracted RNA from PBMCs served as the source of the TCR library.

The TCR comes from a female donor with Graves disease. The sample here was peripheral blood mononuclear cells (PBMCs), taken when the disease was refractory, from a patient treated with antithyroid drugs. The chain is built from TRBV28 and TRBJ1-4, with unresolved D. The CDR3 DNA follows: TGTGCCAGCAGTTTATCGGGCCGCGGAGGTGAAAAACTGTTTTTT. Amino acids: CASSLSGRGGEKLFF. Supplemented by reference TRBV28 and TRBJ1-4, the full variable domain reads DVKVTQSSRYLVKRTGEKVFLECVQDMDHENMFWYRQDPGLGLRLIYFSYDVKMKEKGDIPEGYSVSREKKERFSLILESASTNQTSMYLCASSLSGRGGEKLFFGSGTQLSVL.